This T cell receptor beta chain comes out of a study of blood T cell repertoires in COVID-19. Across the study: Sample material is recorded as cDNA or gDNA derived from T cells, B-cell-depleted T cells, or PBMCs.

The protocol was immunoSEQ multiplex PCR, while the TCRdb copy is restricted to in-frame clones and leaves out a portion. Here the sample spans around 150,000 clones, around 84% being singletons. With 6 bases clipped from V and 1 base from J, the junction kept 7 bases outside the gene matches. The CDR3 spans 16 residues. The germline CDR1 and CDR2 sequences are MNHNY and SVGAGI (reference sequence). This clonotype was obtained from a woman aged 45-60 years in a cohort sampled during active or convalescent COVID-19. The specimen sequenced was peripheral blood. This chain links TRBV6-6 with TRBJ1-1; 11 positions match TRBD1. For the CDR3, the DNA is TGTGCCAGCAGACCTGGACAGGGGGCCTCGAACACTGAAGCTTTCTTT. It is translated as CASRPGQGASNTEAFF.